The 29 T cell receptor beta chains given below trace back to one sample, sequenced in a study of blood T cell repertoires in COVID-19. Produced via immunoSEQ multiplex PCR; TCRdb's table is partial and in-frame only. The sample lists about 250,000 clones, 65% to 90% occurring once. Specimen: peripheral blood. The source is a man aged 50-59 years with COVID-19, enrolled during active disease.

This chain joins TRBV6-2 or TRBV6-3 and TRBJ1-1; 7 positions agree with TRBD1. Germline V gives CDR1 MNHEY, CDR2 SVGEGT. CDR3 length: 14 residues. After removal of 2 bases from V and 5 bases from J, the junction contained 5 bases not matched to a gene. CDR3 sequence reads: CASSYASGGTEAFF. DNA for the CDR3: TGTGCCAGCAGTTACGCGTCAGGGGGGACTGAAGCTTTCTTT.

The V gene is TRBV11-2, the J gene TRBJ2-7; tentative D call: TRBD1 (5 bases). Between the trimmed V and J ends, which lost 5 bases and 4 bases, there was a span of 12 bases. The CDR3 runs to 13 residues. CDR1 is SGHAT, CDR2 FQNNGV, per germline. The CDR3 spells CASSRPDSYEQYF. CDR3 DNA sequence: TGTGCCAGCAGCCGTCCCGACAGTTACGAGCAGTACTTC.

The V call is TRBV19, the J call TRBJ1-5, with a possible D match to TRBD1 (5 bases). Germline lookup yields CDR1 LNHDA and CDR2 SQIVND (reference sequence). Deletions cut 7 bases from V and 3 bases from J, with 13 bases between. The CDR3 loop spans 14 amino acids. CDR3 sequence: CASIPGGSNQPQHF. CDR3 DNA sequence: TGTGCCAGTATCCCCGGGGGGTCCAATCAGCCCCAGCATTTT.

CDR3 bases: TGTGCCACCAGCAGAGAAAGCGGAAACACCATATATTTT. Translation: CATSRESGNTIYF. V is TRBV15 and J is TRBJ1-3; D is undetermined. The V and J ends lost 0 bases and 4 bases respectively, with 4 bases between them. Looked up from germline, CDR1 is LNHNV and CDR2 is YYDKDF (reference sequence). The CDR3 is made up of 13 amino acids. The full variable domain, completed using reference TRBV15 and TRBJ1-3, is DAMVIQNPRYQVTQFGKPVTLSCSQTLNHNVMYWYQQKSSQAPKLLFHYYDKDFNNEADTPDNFQSRRPNTSFCFLDIRSPGLGDTAMYLCATSRESGNTIYFGEGSWLTVV.

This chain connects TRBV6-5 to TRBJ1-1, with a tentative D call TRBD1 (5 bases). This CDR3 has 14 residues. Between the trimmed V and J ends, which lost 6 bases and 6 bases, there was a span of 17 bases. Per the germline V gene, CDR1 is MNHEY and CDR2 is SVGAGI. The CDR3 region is CASRTTVRSSEAFF. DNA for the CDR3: TGTGCCAGCAGAACGACAGTCCGGTCCTCTGAAGCTTTCTTT.

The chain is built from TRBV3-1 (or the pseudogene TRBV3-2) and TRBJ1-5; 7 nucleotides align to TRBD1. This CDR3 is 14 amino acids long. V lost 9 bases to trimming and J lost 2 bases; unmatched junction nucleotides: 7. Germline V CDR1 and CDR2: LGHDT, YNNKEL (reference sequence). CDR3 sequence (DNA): TGTGCCAGTGCAGGGGGTCGGGGCAATCAGCCCCAGCATTTT. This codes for CASAGGRGNQPQHF.

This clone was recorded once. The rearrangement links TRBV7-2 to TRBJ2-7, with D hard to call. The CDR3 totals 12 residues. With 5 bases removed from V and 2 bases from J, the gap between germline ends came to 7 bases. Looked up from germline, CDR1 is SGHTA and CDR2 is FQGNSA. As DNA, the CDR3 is TGTGCCAGCAGCCTATTAGCCTACGAGCAGTACTTC. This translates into CASSLLAYEQYF.

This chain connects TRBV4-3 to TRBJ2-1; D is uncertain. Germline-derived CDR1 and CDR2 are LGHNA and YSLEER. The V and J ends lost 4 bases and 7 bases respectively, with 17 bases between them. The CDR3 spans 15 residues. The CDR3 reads CASSPTRLAWNEQFF. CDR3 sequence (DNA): TGCGCCAGCAGCCCCACGAGGCTTGCTTGGAATGAGCAGTTCTTC.

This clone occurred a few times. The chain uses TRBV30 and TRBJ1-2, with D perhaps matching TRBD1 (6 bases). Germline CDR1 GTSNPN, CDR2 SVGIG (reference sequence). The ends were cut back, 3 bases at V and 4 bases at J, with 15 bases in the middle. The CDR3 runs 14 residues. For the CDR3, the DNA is TGTGCCTGGAGCGGGACACGAAGGGGCTATGGCTACACCTTC. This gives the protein CAWSGTRRGYGYTF.

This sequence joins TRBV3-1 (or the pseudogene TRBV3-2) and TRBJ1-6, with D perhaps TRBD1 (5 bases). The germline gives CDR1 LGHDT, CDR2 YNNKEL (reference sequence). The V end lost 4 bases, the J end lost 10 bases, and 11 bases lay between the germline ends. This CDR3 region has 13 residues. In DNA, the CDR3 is TGTGCCAGCAGCCCGGACACACAGTCACCCCTCCACTTT. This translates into CASSPDTQSPLHF.

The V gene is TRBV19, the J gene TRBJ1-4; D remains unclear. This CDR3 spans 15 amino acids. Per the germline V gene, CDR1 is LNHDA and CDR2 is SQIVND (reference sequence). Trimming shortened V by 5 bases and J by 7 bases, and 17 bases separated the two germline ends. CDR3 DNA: TGTGCCAGTAGTCCCCGTTTATTGGCCCGTGAAAAACTGTTTTTT. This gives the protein CASSPRLLAREKLFF.

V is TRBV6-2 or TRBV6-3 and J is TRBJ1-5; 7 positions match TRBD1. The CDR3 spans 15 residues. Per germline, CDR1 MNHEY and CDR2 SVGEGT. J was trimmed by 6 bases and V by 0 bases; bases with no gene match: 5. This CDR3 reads CASSYSGAGGQPQHF. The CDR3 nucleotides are TGTGCCAGCAGTTACTCAGGTGCAGGGGGTCAGCCCCAGCATTTT.

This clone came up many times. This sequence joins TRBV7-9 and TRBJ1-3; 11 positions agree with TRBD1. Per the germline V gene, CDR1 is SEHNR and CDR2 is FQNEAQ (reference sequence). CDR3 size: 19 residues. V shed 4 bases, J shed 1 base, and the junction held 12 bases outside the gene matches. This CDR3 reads CASSSTRTGGRSSGNTIYF. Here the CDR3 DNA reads TGTGCCAGCAGCTCGACGAGGACAGGGGGCAGGAGTTCTGGAAACACCATATATTTT.

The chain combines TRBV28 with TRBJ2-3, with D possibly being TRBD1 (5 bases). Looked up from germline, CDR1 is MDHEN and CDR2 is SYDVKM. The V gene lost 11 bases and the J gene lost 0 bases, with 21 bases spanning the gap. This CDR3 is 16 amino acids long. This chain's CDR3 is CAPGKKGSCSTDTQYF. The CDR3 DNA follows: TGTGCCCCAGGGAAGAAGGGATCCTGTAGCACAGATACGCAGTATTTT.

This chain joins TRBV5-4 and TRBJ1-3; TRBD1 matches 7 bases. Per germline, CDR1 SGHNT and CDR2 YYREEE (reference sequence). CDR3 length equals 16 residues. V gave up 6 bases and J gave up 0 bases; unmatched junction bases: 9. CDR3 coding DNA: TGTGCCAGCACCAATGACAGGGCCTTCTCTGGAAACACCATATATTTT. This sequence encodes CASTNDRAFSGNTIYF.

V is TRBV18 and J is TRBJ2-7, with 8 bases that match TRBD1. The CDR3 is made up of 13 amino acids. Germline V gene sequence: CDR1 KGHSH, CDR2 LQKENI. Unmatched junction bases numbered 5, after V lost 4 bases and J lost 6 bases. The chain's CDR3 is CASSRDRSGEQYF. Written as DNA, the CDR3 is TGTGCCAGCTCACGGGACAGGAGTGGCGAGCAGTACTTC.

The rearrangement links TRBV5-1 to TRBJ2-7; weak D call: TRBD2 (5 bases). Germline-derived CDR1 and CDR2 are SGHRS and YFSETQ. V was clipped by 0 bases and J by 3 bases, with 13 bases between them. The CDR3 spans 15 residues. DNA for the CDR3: TGCGCCAGCAGCTTGGCCCTCGGGGAAGTCTACGAGCAGTACTTC. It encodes CASSLALGEVYEQYF.

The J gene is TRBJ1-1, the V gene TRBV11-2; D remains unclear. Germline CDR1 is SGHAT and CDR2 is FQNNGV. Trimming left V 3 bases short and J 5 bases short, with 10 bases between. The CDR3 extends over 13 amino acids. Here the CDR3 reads CASSFPGWTEAFF. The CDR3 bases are TGTGCCAGCAGCTTCCCCGGGTGGACTGAAGCTTTCTTT.

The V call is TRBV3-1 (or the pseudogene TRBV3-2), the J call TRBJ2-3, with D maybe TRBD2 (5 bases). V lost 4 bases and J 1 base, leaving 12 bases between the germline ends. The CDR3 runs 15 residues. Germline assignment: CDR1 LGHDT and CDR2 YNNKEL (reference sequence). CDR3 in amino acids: CASSLVVRGTDTQYF. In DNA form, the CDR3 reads TGTGCCAGCAGCCTAGTGGTGCGGGGCACAGATACGCAGTATTTT.

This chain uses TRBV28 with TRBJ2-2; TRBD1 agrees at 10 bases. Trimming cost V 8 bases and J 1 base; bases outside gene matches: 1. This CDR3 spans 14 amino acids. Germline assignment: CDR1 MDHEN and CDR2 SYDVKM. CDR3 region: CASWDRGNTGELFF. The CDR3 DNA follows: TGTGCCAGCTGGGACAGGGGGAACACCGGGGAGCTGTTTTTT.

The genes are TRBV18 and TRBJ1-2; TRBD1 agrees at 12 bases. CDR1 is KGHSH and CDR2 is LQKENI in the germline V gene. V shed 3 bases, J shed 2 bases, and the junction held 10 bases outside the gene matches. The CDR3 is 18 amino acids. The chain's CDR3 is CASSPTGTGGESNYGYTF. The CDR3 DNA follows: TGTGCCAGCTCACCGACCGGGACAGGGGGCGAATCCAACTATGGCTACACCTTC.

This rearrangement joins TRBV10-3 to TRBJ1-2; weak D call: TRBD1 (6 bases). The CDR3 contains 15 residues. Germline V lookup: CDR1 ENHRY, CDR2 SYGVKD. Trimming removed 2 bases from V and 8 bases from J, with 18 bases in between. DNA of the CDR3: TGTGCCATCAGTGAGACCCAGGGGATAAGGAACGGCTACACCTTC. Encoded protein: CAISETQGIRNGYTF.

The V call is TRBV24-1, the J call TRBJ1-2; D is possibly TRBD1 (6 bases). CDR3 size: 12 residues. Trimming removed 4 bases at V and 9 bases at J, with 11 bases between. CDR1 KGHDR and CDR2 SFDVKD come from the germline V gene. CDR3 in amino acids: CATSEADSRYTF. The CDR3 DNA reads TGTGCCACCAGTGAAGCGGACAGTCGCTACACCTTC.

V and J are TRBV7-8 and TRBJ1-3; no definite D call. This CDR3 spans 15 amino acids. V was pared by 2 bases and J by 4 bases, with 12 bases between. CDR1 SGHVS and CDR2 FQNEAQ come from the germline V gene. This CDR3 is CASSLSQRTGNTIYF. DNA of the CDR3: TGTGCCAGCAGCTTATCCCAGCGTACCGGAAACACCATATATTTT.

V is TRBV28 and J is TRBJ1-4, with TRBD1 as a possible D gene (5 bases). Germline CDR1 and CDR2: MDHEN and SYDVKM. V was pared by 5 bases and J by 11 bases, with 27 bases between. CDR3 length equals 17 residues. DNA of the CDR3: TGTGCCAGCAGTCCCCCCGGGAGCGGGGGGGGAAAGCAGAAACTGTTTTTT. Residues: CASSPPGSGGGKQKLFF.

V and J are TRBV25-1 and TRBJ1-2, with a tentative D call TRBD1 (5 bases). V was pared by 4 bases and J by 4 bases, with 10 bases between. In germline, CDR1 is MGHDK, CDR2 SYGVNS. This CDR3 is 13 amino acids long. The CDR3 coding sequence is TGTGCCAGCAGTGCCCAGGGATCCTATGGCTACACCTTC. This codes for CASSAQGSYGYTF.

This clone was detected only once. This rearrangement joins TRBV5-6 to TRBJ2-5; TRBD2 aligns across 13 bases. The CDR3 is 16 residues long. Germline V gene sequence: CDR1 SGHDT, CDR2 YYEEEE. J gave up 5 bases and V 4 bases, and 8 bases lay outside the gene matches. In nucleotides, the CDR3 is TGTGCCAGCAGCCCCACTAGCGGGGGGGTCGGGGAGACCCAGTACTTC. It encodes CASSPTSGGVGETQYF.

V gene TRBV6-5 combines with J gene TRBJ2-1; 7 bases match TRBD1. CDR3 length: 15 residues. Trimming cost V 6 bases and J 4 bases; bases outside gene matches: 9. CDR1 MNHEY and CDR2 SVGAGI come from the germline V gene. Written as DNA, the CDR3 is TGTGCCAGCAGGCCCCGGGCAGGGGGTTACAATGAGCAGTTCTTC. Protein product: CASRPRAGGYNEQFF.

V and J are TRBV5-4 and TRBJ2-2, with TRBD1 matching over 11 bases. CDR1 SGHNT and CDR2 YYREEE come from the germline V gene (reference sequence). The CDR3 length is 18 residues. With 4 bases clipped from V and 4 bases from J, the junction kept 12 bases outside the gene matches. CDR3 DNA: TGTGCCAGCAGCCTACGGTGGACAGGGGGCGCAAGCACCGGGGAGCTGTTTTTT. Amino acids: CASSLRWTGGASTGELFF.